These T cell receptor beta chains were read from a single sample in a study of shared clonotypes between healthy human individuals. The table came from immunoSEQ multiplex PCR; TCRdb's copy has only in-frame clones and leaves some out. This table has around 690,000 clones, about 92% appearing once. Sequenced material: memory CD8+ T cells from PBMCs. The receptor set was obtained from a man between 18 and 35 years old in good health. Some clones in this sample may be carry-over from other donors' samples. CDR3s include the opening cysteine and the closing phenylalanine or tryptophan. Each record gives: clone size, V gene, D gene, J gene, CDR3 DNA, CDR3 protein. A D gene is named only where the DNA matches it firmly. Only some rows state a clone size, as once, few, many or a class for expanded clones.

abundance: NA
v_gene: TRBV18
d_gene: TRBD2
j_gene: TRBJ2-5
CDR3nt: TGTGCCAGCTCACCGGGGGGGACTCTTAAAGAGACCCAGTACTTC
CDR3aa: CASSPGGTLKETQYF

abundance: NA
v_gene: TRBV9
d_gene: NA
j_gene: TRBJ2-3
CDR3nt: TGTGCCAGCAGCGTAGCGGGAGTGACAGATACGCAGTATTTT
CDR3aa: CASSVAGVTDTQYF

abundance: NA
v_gene: TRBV28
d_gene: NA
j_gene: TRBJ1-1
CDR3nt: TGTGCCAGCACCACCAGACAGGACGGACCTGAAGCTTTCTTT
CDR3aa: CASTTRQDGPEAFF

abundance: NA
v_gene: TRBV15
d_gene: TRBD1
j_gene: TRBJ2-5
CDR3nt: TGTGCCACCAGCAGCAGACAGGGGGCGATAGGGGAGACCCAGTACTTC
CDR3aa: CATSSRQGAIGETQYF

abundance: NA
v_gene: TRBV7-8
d_gene: NA
j_gene: TRBJ2-1
CDR3nt: TGTGCCAGCAGCTTAGTATTGGCCTCACAGAATGAGCAGTTCTTC
CDR3aa: CASSLVLASQNEQFF

abundance: NA
v_gene: TRBV4-3
d_gene: TRBD1
j_gene: TRBJ2-7
CDR3nt: TGCGCCAGCAGCCTCGGCACAGGGGACCCCCGGTACTTC
CDR3aa: CASSLGTGDPRYF

abundance: NA
v_gene: TRBV11-2
d_gene: TRBD2
j_gene: TRBJ2-5
CDR3nt: TGTGCCAGCAGCCCGACTAGCGGGAGAACCCAGTACTTC
CDR3aa: CASSPTSGRTQYF

abundance: many
v_gene: TRBV2
d_gene: NA
j_gene: TRBJ1-2
CDR3nt: TGTGCCAGCTACCTTTGGGAGTCAGCTAACTATGGCTACACCTTC
CDR3aa: CASYLWESANYGYTF

abundance: NA
v_gene: TRBV6-5
d_gene: NA
j_gene: TRBJ2-1
CDR3nt: TGTGCCAGCAGTCGGGCCTACTCACGCTACAATGAGCAGTTCTTC
CDR3aa: CASSRAYSRYNEQFF

abundance: NA
v_gene: TRBV7-8
d_gene: NA
j_gene: TRBJ1-1
CDR3nt: TGTGCCAGCAGCGCCTTCGGGGTGAAAGGAGCTTTCTTT
CDR3aa: CASSAFGVKGAFF

abundance: NA
v_gene: TRBV7-9
d_gene: NA
j_gene: TRBJ2-3
CDR3nt: TGTGCCAGCAGCTTAGCGATAGGGGAACACTCCGGGACAGATACGCAGTATTTT
CDR3aa: CASSLAIGEHSGTDTQYF

abundance: NA
v_gene: TRBV5-1
d_gene: NA
j_gene: TRBJ2-1
CDR3nt: TGCGCCAGCAGCTCCGCCAGGGAGCCACCGAGGAATGAGCAGTTCTTC
CDR3aa: CASSSAREPPRNEQFF

abundance: NA
v_gene: TRBV5-6
d_gene: TRBD1
j_gene: TRBJ2-7
CDR3nt: TGTGCCAGCAGCTATACAGGGGCCGAGCAGTACTTC
CDR3aa: CASSYTGAEQYF

abundance: many
v_gene: TRBV7-8
d_gene: TRBD1
j_gene: TRBJ2-7
CDR3nt: TGTGCCAGCAGCTCTGAAACAGGGGAGTGGAGAAACGAGCAGTACTTC
CDR3aa: CASSSETGEWRNEQYF

abundance: NA
v_gene: TRBV2
d_gene: NA
j_gene: TRBJ2-5
CDR3nt: TGTGCCAGCAAAGGGATTGGGGCCCAAGAGACCCAGTACTTC
CDR3aa: CASKGIGAQETQYF

abundance: NA
v_gene: TRBV7-6
d_gene: TRBD1
j_gene: TRBJ1-3
CDR3nt: TGTGCCAGCAGCGCCGGGACAGGGGGCTTAAGCTCTGGAAACACCATATATTTT
CDR3aa: CASSAGTGGLSSGNTIYF

abundance: NA
v_gene: TRBV7-9
d_gene: NA
j_gene: TRBJ2-1
CDR3nt: TGTGCCAGCAGCACGACGGTTTATGAGCAGTTCTTC
CDR3aa: CASSTTVYEQFF

abundance: NA
v_gene: TRBV28
d_gene: NA
j_gene: TRBJ1-1
CDR3nt: TGTGCCAGCAGTTCACTTGACGGAGGATATGAAGCTTTCTTT
CDR3aa: CASSSLDGGYEAFF

abundance: NA
v_gene: TRBV15
d_gene: NA
j_gene: TRBJ1-5
CDR3nt: TGTGCCACCAGCAGAGTGGTTCACAGGGTCAATCAGCCCCAGCATTTT
CDR3aa: CATSRVVHRVNQPQHF

abundance: NA
v_gene: TRBV28
d_gene: NA
j_gene: TRBJ1-1
CDR3nt: TGTGCCAGCAGTTCCTTTACTGAGAACACTGAAGCTTTCTTT
CDR3aa: CASSSFTENTEAFF

abundance: NA
v_gene: TRBV30
d_gene: NA
j_gene: TRBJ2-3
CDR3nt: TGTGCCTGGAGTTTCGGGACCCGAGATACGCAGTATTTT
CDR3aa: CAWSFGTRDTQYF

abundance: NA
v_gene: TRBV11-1
d_gene: NA
j_gene: TRBJ1-1
CDR3nt: TGTGCCAGCAGCTTAAAAGACGGCAGCAAAGCTTTCTTT
CDR3aa: CASSLKDGSKAFF

abundance: NA
v_gene: TRBV2
d_gene: NA
j_gene: TRBJ2-7
CDR3nt: TGTGCCAGCAGTGGCAGGGCCTACGAGCAGTACTTC
CDR3aa: CASSGRAYEQYF

abundance: NA
v_gene: TRBV4-2
d_gene: NA
j_gene: TRBJ2-1
CDR3nt: TGTGCCAGCAGCCTAGCTAGGGACGAGCAGTTCTTC
CDR3aa: CASSLARDEQFF

abundance: NA
v_gene: TRBV6-5
d_gene: TRBD2
j_gene: TRBJ2-1
CDR3nt: TGTGCCAGCAGTTACGGGACTAGCGGGAGGGCGGGTGAGCAGTTCTTC
CDR3aa: CASSYGTSGRAGEQFF

abundance: NA
v_gene: TRBV28
d_gene: TRBD1
j_gene: TRBJ2-2
CDR3nt: TGTGCCAGCAGTTCCGACAGGGTGACCCTGTGGGCCGGGGAGCTGTTTTTT
CDR3aa: CASSSDRVTLWAGELFF

abundance: once
v_gene: TRBV27
d_gene: TRBD1
j_gene: TRBJ2-5
CDR3nt: TGTGCCAGCAGTTTATTGCGGGACAGGGGGTTCCAGTACTTC
CDR3aa: CASSLLRDRGFQYF

abundance: NA
v_gene: TRBV4-3
d_gene: NA
j_gene: TRBJ2-7
CDR3nt: TGCGCCAGCAGCCCAGGACTGTTGTCCTACGAGCAGTACTTC
CDR3aa: CASSPGLLSYEQYF

abundance: NA
v_gene: TRBV27
d_gene: NA
j_gene: TRBJ2-1
CDR3nt: TGTGCCAGCAGTTCAAGGCCGTACAATGAGCAGTTCTTC
CDR3aa: CASSSRPYNEQFF

abundance: NA
v_gene: TRBV10-3
d_gene: NA
j_gene: TRBJ2-7
CDR3nt: TGTGCCATCAGTGAACAGGACGGGACCTACGAGCAGTACTTC
CDR3aa: CAISEQDGTYEQYF

abundance: NA
v_gene: TRBV28
d_gene: NA
j_gene: TRBJ1-2
CDR3nt: TGTGCCAGCAGTCCCATAGGGGCTGGTAGGGATGGCTACACCTTC
CDR3aa: CASSPIGAGRDGYTF

abundance: NA
v_gene: TRBV6-1
d_gene: TRBD2
j_gene: TRBJ2-7
CDR3nt: TGTGCCAGCAGTGAGGGACTAGCGGGAAACACCTACGAGCAGTACTTC
CDR3aa: CASSEGLAGNTYEQYF

abundance: NA
v_gene: TRBV6-1
d_gene: NA
j_gene: TRBJ1-2
CDR3nt: TGTGCCAGCAGTGGCACTTCCCCAGGGCGCGACTATGGCTACACCTTC
CDR3aa: CASSGTSPGRDYGYTF

abundance: NA
v_gene: TRBV29-1
d_gene: TRBD1
j_gene: TRBJ2-2
CDR3nt: TGCAGCGTGAAGGGACAGGGGTCACTCGTGGGCGGGGAGCTGTTTTTT
CDR3aa: CSVKGQGSLVGGELFF

abundance: NA
v_gene: TRBV27
d_gene: TRBD2
j_gene: TRBJ2-7
CDR3nt: TGTGCCAGCAGTTCTGGGACTAGCGGATACGAGCAGTACTTC
CDR3aa: CASSSGTSGYEQYF

abundance: NA
v_gene: TRBV27
d_gene: TRBD1
j_gene: TRBJ1-2
CDR3nt: TGTGCCAGCAGTGCAAACCGGGACAGGGGGCAATACTATGGCTACACCTTC
CDR3aa: CASSANRDRGQYYGYTF

abundance: once
v_gene: TRBV18
d_gene: TRBD1
j_gene: TRBJ1-2
CDR3nt: TGTGCCAGCTCACCGGGGACAGGGAACTATGGCTACACCTTC
CDR3aa: CASSPGTGNYGYTF

abundance: NA
v_gene: TRBV9
d_gene: NA
j_gene: TRBJ2-3
CDR3nt: TGTGCCAGCAGCGTAGCGGCGCGAGTTAGCACAGATACGCAGTATTTT
CDR3aa: CASSVAARVSTDTQYF

abundance: NA
v_gene: TRBV7-3
d_gene: NA
j_gene: TRBJ2-5
CDR3nt: TGTGCCAGCAGCTTCTACTCCCGAGGACAGCAAGAGACCCAGTACTTC
CDR3aa: CASSFYSRGQQETQYF

abundance: NA
v_gene: TRBV2
d_gene: NA
j_gene: TRBJ2-7
CDR3nt: TGTGCCAGCAGTGTACTAGGGGAGGCCTCCTACGAGCAGTACTTC
CDR3aa: CASSVLGEASYEQYF

abundance: NA
v_gene: TRBV6-5
d_gene: TRBD1
j_gene: TRBJ1-1
CDR3nt: TGTGCCAGCAGTTACCGGGACAGCGACACTGAAGCTTTCTTT
CDR3aa: CASSYRDSDTEAFF

abundance: once
v_gene: TRBV6-5
d_gene: NA
j_gene: TRBJ2-7
CDR3nt: TGTGCCAGCAGTCCGAGTGATAAGGGTTACGAGCAGTACTTC
CDR3aa: CASSPSDKGYEQYF

abundance: NA
v_gene: TRBV28
d_gene: NA
j_gene: TRBJ1-1
CDR3nt: TGTGCCAGCAAGTATGCGGGGGCGGCTATAACTGAAGCTTTCTTT
CDR3aa: CASKYAGAAITEAFF

abundance: NA
v_gene: TRBV29-1
d_gene: NA
j_gene: TRBJ2-7
CDR3nt: TGCAGCGTGGTATACCCGACTGCTCATCCCTACGAGCAGTACTTC
CDR3aa: CSVVYPTAHPYEQYF

abundance: NA
v_gene: TRBV5-4
d_gene: TRBD2
j_gene: TRBJ2-1
CDR3nt: TGTGCCAGCAGCCTGGCTAGGCTAGCGGGAGCAGATGAGCAGTTCTTC
CDR3aa: CASSLARLAGADEQFF

abundance: NA
v_gene: TRBV30
d_gene: TRBD1
j_gene: TRBJ2-7
CDR3nt: TGTGCCTGGAGTTTGCCGGGACAGGGGTACGAGCAGTACTTC
CDR3aa: CAWSLPGQGYEQYF

abundance: few
v_gene: TRBV30
d_gene: TRBD2
j_gene: TRBJ2-3
CDR3nt: TGTGCCTGGAGTGTGCTAGCGGCCACAGATACGCAGTATTTT
CDR3aa: CAWSVLAATDTQYF

abundance: NA
v_gene: TRBV4-1
d_gene: TRBD1
j_gene: TRBJ2-7
CDR3nt: TGCGCCAGCAGCCAAGCCCCCCGGGACAGGGGAGGCGAGCAGTACTTC
CDR3aa: CASSQAPRDRGGEQYF

abundance: NA
v_gene: TRBV11-2
d_gene: TRBD1
j_gene: TRBJ1-1
CDR3nt: TGTGCCAGCAGCTTAGGGACAGGTGCCACTGAAGCTTTCTTT
CDR3aa: CASSLGTGATEAFF

abundance: once
v_gene: TRBV5-1
d_gene: TRBD2
j_gene: TRBJ2-7
CDR3nt: TGCGCCAGCAGCTTGGATCCTAGCGGGCATACCTACGAGCAGTACTTC
CDR3aa: CASSLDPSGHTYEQYF

abundance: NA
v_gene: TRBV9
d_gene: NA
j_gene: TRBJ2-3
CDR3nt: TGTGCCAGCAGCGCCCTTAGCGGAGGCACAGATACGCAGTATTTT
CDR3aa: CASSALSGGTDTQYF

abundance: NA
v_gene: TRBV7-8
d_gene: NA
j_gene: TRBJ2-1
CDR3nt: TGTGCCAGCAGCTTAGCCTGGGGCCTCTACAATGAGCAGTTCTTC
CDR3aa: CASSLAWGLYNEQFF

abundance: once
v_gene: TRBV27
d_gene: NA
j_gene: TRBJ2-7
CDR3nt: TGTGCCAGCAGTTCATCACAGCTCTCCTACGAGCAGTACTTC
CDR3aa: CASSSSQLSYEQYF

abundance: NA
v_gene: TRBV2
d_gene: NA
j_gene: TRBJ1-3
CDR3nt: TGTTCTTTCCTAACTACAGCGGACTCTGGAAACACCATATATTTT
CDR3aa: CSFLTTADSGNTIYF

abundance: NA
v_gene: TRBV11-2
d_gene: NA
j_gene: TRBJ2-6
CDR3nt: TGTGCCAGCAGCTTAGGAACTGGGGCCAACGTCCTGACTTTC
CDR3aa: CASSLGTGANVLTF

abundance: NA
v_gene: TRBV28
d_gene: NA
j_gene: TRBJ2-7
CDR3nt: TGTGCCAGCAGTTTATCAGTCGAGCTAAGCTCCTACGAGCAGTACTTC
CDR3aa: CASSLSVELSSYEQYF

abundance: once
v_gene: TRBV6-5
d_gene: NA
j_gene: TRBJ2-1
CDR3nt: TGTGCCAGCAGTTACGGGGGACATGACCTTGGGAATGAGCAGTTCTTC
CDR3aa: CASSYGGHDLGNEQFF

abundance: NA
v_gene: TRBV28
d_gene: NA
j_gene: TRBJ1-1
CDR3nt: TGTGCCAGCATCGAACTCAGGGACACTGAAGCTTTCTTT
CDR3aa: CASIELRDTEAFF

abundance: NA
v_gene: TRBV28
d_gene: NA
j_gene: TRBJ1-4
CDR3nt: TGTGCCAGCAGTCCAGCGGGGGTAAATGAAAAACTGTTTTTT
CDR3aa: CASSPAGVNEKLFF

abundance: NA
v_gene: TRBV5-6
d_gene: NA
j_gene: TRBJ1-4
CDR3nt: TGTGCCAGCAGCTCTATGGGACAACGGAAGGAAAAACTGTTTTTT
CDR3aa: CASSSMGQRKEKLFF